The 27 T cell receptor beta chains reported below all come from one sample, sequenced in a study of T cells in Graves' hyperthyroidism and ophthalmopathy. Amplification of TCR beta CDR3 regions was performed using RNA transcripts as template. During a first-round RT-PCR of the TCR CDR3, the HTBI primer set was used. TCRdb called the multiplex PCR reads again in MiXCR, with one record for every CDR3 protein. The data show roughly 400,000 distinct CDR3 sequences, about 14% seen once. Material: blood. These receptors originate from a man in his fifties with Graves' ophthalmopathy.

The DNA of the CDR3 is TGCAGCGTTGTATCCTTCCCCTCATACGAGCAGTACTTC. It yields the protein CSVVSFPSYEQYF. V usage is TRBV29-1 and J usage is TRBJ2-7; D remains ambiguous. Germline CDR1 reads SQVTM; CDR2 reads ANQGSEA. Trimming removed 4 bases from V and 4 bases from J, with 14 bases in between. CDR3 length equals 13 residues.

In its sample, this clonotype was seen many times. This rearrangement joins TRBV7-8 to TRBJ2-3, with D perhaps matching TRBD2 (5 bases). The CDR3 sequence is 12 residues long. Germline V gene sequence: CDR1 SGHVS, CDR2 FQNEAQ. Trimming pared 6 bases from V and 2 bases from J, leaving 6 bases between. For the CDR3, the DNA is TGTGCCAGCAGGAGGGACACAGATACGCAGTATTTT. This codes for CASRRDTDTQYF.

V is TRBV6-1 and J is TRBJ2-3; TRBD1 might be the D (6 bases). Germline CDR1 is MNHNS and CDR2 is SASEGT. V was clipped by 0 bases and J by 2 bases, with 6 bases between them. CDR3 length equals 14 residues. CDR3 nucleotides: TGTGCCAGCAGTGAAGCGGGGGCCACAGATACGCAGTATTTT. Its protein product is CASSEAGATDTQYF.

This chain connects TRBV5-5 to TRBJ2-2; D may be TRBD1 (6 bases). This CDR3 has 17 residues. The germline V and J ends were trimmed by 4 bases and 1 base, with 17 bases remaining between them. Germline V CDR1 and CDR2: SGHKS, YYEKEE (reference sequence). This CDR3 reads CASSLQGPTRNTGELFF. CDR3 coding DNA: TGTGCCAGCAGCCTACAGGGACCGACCCGGAACACCGGGGAGCTGTTTTTT.

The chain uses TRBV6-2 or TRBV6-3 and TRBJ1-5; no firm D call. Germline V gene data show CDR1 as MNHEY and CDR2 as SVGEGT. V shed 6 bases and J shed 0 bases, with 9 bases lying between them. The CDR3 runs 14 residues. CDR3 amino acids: CASRNGNSNQPQHF. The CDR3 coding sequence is TGTGCCAGCAGAAACGGGAATAGCAATCAGCCCCAGCATTTT.

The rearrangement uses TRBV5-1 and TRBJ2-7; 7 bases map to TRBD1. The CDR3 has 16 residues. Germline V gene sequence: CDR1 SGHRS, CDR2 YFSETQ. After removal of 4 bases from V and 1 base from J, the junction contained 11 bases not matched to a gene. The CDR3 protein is CASSRLSGQTSYEQYF. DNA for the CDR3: TGCGCCAGCAGCCGCCTATCGGGACAGACATCCTACGAGCAGTACTTC. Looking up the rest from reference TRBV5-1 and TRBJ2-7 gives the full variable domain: KAGVTQTPRYLIKTRGQQVTLSCSPISGHRSVSWYQQTPGQGLQFLFEYFSETQRNKGNFPGRFSGRQFSNSRSEMNVSTLELGDSALYLCASSRLSGQTSYEQYFGPGTRLTVT.

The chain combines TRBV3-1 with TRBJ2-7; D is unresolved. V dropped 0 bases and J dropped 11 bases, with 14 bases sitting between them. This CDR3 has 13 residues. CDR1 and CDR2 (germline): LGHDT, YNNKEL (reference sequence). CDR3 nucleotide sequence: TGTGCCAGCAGCCAAGATGATCGGTCTCAGGAGTACTTC. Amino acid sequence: CASSQDDRSQEYF.

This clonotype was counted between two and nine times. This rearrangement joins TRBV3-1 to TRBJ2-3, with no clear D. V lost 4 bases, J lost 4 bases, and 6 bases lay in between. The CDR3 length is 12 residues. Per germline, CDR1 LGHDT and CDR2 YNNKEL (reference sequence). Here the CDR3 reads CASSPFPDTQYF. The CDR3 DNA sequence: TGTGCCAGCAGCCCTTTCCCAGATACGCAGTATTTT.

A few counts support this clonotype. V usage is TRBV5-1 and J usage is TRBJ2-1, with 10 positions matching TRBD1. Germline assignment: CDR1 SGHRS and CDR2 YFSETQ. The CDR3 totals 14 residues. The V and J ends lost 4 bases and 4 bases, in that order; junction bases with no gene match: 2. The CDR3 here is CASSVGQGYNEQFF. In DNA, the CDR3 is TGCGCCAGCAGCGTGGGACAGGGGTACAATGAGCAGTTCTTC.

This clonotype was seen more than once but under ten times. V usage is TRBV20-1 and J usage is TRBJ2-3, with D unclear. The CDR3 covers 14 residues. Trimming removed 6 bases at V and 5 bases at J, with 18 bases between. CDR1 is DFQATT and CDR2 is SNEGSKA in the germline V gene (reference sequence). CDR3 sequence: CSAQWQVSQDTQYF. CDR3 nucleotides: TGCAGTGCCCAATGGCAGGTTAGTCAAGATACGCAGTATTTT.

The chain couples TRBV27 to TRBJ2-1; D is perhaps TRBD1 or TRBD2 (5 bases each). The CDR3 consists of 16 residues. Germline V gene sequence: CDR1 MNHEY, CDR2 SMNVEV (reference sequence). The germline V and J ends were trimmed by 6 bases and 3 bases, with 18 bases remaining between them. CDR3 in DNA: TGTGCCAGCAGACGTACACTTTGGGACCGCTACAATGAGCAGTTCTTC. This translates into CASRRTLWDRYNEQFF.

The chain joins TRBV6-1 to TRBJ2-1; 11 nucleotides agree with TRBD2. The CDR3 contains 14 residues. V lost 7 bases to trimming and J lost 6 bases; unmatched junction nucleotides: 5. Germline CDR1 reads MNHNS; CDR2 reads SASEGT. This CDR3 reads CASTLAGVGNEQFF. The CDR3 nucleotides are TGTGCCAGCACACTAGCGGGAGTTGGCAATGAGCAGTTCTTC.

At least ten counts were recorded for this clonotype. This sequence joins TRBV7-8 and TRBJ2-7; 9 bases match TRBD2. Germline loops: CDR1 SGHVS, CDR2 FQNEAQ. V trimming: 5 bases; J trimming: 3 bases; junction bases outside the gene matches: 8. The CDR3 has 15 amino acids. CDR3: CASSAIAGDYYEQYF. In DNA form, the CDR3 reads TGTGCCAGCAGCGCAATAGCGGGAGATTACTACGAGCAGTACTTC.

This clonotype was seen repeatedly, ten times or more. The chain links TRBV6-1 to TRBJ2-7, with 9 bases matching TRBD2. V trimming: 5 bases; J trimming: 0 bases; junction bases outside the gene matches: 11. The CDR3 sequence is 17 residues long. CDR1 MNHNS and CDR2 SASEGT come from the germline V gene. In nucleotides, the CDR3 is TGTGCCAGCAGTATAGCGGGAGTTGGCTTGGGCTCCTACGAGCAGTACTTC. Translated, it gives CASSIAGVGLGSYEQYF.

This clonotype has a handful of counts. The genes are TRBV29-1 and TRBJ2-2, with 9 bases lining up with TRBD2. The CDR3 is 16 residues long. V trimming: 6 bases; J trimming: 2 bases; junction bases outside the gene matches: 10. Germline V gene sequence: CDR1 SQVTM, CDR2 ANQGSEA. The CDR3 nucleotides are TGCAGCGTCAGCCTGACTAGCGGATCCAACACCGGGGAGCTGTTTTTT. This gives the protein CSVSLTSGSNTGELFF.

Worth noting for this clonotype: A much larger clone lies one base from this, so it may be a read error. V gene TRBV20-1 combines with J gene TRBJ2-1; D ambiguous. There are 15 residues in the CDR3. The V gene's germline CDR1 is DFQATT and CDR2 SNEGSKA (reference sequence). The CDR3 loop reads CSARKGRSSYNGQFF. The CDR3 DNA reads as TGCAGTGCCCGAAAGGGAAGGAGCTCCTACAATGGGCAGTTCTTC.

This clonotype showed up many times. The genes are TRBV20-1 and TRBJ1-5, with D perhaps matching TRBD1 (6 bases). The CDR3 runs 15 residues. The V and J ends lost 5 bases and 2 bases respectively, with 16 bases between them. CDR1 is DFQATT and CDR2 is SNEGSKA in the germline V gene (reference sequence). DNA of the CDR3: TGCAGTGCTCAACAGGGCGGTAGGGGCAATCAGCCCCAGCATTTT. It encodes CSAQQGGRGNQPQHF.

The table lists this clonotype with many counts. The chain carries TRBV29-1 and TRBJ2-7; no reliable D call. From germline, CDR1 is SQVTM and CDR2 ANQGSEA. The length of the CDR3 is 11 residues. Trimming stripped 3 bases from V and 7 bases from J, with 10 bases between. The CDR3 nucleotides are TGCAGCGTTGATGTAAGTGGTGAGCAGTACTTC. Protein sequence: CSVDVSGEQYF.

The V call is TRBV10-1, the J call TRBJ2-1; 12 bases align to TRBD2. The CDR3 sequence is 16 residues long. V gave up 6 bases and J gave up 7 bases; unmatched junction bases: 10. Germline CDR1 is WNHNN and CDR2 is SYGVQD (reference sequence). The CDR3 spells CASSPVRGLAGNEQFF. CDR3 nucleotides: TGCGCCAGCAGCCCCGTCCGGGGACTAGCGGGTAATGAGCAGTTCTTC.

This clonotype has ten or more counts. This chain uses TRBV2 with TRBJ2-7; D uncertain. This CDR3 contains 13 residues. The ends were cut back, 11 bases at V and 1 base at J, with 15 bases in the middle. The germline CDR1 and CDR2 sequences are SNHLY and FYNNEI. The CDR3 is CAGSYKGSYEQYF. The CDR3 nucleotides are TGTGCCGGATCCTACAAGGGTTCCTACGAGCAGTACTTC.

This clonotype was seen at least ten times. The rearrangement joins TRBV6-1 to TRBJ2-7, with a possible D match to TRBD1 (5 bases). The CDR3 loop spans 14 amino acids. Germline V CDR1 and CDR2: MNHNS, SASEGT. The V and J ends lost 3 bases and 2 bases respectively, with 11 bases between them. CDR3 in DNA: TGTGCCAGCAGTGAGACAGAGACTCCCTACGAGCAGTACTTC. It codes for CASSETETPYEQYF.

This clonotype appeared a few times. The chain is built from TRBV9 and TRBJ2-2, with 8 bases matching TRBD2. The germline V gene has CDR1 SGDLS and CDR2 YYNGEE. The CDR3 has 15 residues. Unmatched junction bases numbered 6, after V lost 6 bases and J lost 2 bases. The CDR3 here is CASTYSGTNTGELFF. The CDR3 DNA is TGTGCCAGCACCTATAGCGGGACAAACACCGGGGAGCTGTTTTTT.

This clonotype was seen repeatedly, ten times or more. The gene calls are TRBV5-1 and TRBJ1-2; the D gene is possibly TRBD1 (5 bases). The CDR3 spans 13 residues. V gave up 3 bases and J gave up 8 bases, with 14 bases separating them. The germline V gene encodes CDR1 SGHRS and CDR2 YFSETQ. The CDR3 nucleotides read TGCGCCAGCAGCTCCGGACTCTCAGGGGGCTACACCTTC. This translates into CASSSGLSGGYTF. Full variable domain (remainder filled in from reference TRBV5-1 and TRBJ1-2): KAGVTQTPRYLIKTRGQQVTLSCSPISGHRSVSWYQQTPGQGLQFLFEYFSETQRNKGNFPGRFSGRQFSNSRSEMNVSTLELGDSALYLCASSSGLSGGYTFGSGTRLTVV.

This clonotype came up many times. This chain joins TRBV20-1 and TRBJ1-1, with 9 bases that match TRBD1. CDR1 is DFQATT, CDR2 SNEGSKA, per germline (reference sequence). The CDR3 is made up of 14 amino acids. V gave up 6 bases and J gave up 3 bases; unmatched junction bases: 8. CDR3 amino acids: CSATVTGGHTEAFF. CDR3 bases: TGCAGTGCGACGGTCACAGGGGGCCACACTGAAGCTTTCTTT.

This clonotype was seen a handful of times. CDR3 sequence (DNA): TGTGCCAGCAGTGAGATAGCGGGGAACACCGGGGAGCTGTTTTTT. It specifies CASSEIAGNTGELFF. V is TRBV6-1 and J is TRBJ2-2; 7 nucleotides align to TRBD2. V shed 3 bases and J 1 base; nucleotides not matched to a gene: 2. This CDR3 is built from 15 residues. The germline V gene has CDR1 MNHNS and CDR2 SASEGT.

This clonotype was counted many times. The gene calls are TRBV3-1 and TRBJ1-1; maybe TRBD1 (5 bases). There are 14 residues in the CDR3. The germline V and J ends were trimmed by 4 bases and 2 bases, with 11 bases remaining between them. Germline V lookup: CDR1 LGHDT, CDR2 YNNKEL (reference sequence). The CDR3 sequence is CASSRGVSNTEAFF. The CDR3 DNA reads TGTGCCAGCAGCCGGGGGGTTTCAAACACTGAAGCTTTCTTT.

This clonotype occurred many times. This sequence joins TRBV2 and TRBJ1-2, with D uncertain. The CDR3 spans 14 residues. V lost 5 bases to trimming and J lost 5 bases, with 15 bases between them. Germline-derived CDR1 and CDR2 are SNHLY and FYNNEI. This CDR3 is CASSPEGEGYGYTF. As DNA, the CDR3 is TGTGCCAGCAGTCCTGAGGGAGAAGGGTATGGCTACACCTTC.